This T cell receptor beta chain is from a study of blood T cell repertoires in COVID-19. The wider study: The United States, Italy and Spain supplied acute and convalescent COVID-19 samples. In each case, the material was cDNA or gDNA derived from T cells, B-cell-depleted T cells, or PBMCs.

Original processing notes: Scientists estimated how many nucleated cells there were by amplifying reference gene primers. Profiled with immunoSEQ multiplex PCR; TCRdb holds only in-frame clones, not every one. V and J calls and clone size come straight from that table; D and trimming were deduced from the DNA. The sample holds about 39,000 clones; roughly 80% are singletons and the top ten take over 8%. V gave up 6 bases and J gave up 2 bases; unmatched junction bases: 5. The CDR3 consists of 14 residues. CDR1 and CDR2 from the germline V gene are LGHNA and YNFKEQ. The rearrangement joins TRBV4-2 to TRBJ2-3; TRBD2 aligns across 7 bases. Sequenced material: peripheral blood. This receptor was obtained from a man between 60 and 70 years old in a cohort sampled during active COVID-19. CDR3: CASSLAANTDTQYF. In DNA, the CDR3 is TGTGCCAGCAGTCTAGCGGCCAACACAGATACGCAGTATTTT.